What follows describes a single TCR beta chain. This entry belongs to a study of blood T cell repertoires in COVID-19. The overall study: T cells, B-cell-depleted T cells, or PBMCs supplied cDNA or gDNA.

Enrollment of patients from Seattle took place during active infection, with longitudinal follow-up. Authors' data handling: Amplification of reference gene primers provided the estimated nucleated cell counts. Measured with immunoSEQ multiplex PCR; TCRdb has only the in-frame clones, and not every one. D and trimming come from the DNA, and the V and J calls and clone size come from that table. The sample lists 150,000 or so clones; 92% were seen once. The origin of this receptor is a man aged 30 to 39 with COVID-19, enrolled during active disease. Material: peripheral blood.

The CDR3 DNA sequence: TGTGCCAGCAGCTTAGTGTACAGTGGAAACACTGAAGCTTTCTTT. Its protein product is CASSLVYSGNTEAFF. The J gene is TRBJ1-1, the V gene TRBV7-9; D remains ambiguous. V was clipped by 1 base and J by 2 bases, with 11 bases between them. CDR1 SEHNR and CDR2 FQNEAQ come from the germline V gene (reference sequence). This CDR3 spans 15 amino acids.